The next 32 T cell receptor beta chains were all read from a single sample in a study of T cell changes during pregnancy in multiple sclerosis. TCRdb keeps only in-frame clones here, not all; method: immunoSEQ multiplex PCR. The sample has nearly 110,000 clones, 85% to 95% seen once. Material: peripheral blood, obtained in the third trimester of pregnancy. Receptors were obtained from a female donor in good health, enrolled as a control in a pregnancy study.

This chain joins TRBV27 and TRBJ2-3, with 11 positions matching TRBD2. After removal of 5 bases from V and 0 bases from J, the junction contained 7 bases not matched to a gene. CDR1 is MNHEY and CDR2 is SMNVEV in the germline V gene (reference sequence). The length of the CDR3 is 17 residues. CDR3 DNA: TGTGCCAGCAGTAAACTGGGACTAGCGGATAGCACAGATACGCAGTATTTT. Encoded protein: CASSKLGLADSTDTQYF.

This clone was recorded once. J is TRBJ1-5 and V is TRBV29-1, with D tentatively TRBD1 (5 bases). The V gene lost 1 base and the J gene lost 14 bases, with 18 bases spanning the gap. Per the germline V gene, CDR1 is SQVTM and CDR2 is ANQGSEA. There are 13 residues in the CDR3. CDR3: CSVEVDSRGTKHF. CDR3 nucleotide sequence: TGCAGCGTTGAAGTTGATTCAAGAGGGACTAAGCATTTT.

The J gene is TRBJ2-3, the V gene TRBV7-2; TRBD2 matches 9 bases. The CDR3 loop spans 15 amino acids. Germline lookup yields CDR1 SGHTA and CDR2 FQGNSA. With V trimmed by 5 bases and J by 4 bases, 7 bases remained unmatched. CDR3 in DNA: TGTGCCAGCAGCGCCCTAGCGGGGAACTCAGATACGCAGTATTTT. It is translated as CASSALAGNSDTQYF.

The chain joins TRBV11-3 to TRBJ1-2; TRBD1 matches at 9 bases. CDR3 size: 13 residues. Trimming took 5 bases from V and 7 from J; bases not matched to a gene: 5. Germline V gene sequence: CDR1 SGHNT, CDR2 YENEEA. The CDR3 DNA sequence: TGTGCCAGCAGCGGGGACAGGGCGCTTGGCTACACCTTC. Translated: CASSGDRALGYTF.

The chain recombines TRBV11-2 with TRBJ2-1; tentatively, D is TRBD1 (6 bases). Germline V gene data show CDR1 as SGHAT and CDR2 as FQNNGV. V dropped 7 bases and J dropped 2 bases, with 12 bases sitting between them. This CDR3 comprises 14 residues. The chain's CDR3 is CASTPAGAYNEQFF. CDR3 sequence (DNA): TGTGCCAGCACCCCGGCAGGGGCCTACAATGAGCAGTTCTTC.

The gene calls are TRBV7-2 and TRBJ1-2; 7 bases are a match to TRBD1. In germline, CDR1 is SGHTA, CDR2 FQGNSA. This CDR3 spans 15 amino acids. J lost 4 bases, V lost 3 bases, and 8 bases had no gene match. CDR3 coding DNA: TGTGCCAGCAGCTTTCGGACAGGTCATCCCTATGGCTACACCTTC. It yields the protein CASSFRTGHPYGYTF.

The chain combines TRBV9 with TRBJ2-7; 8 nucleotides align to TRBD1. The CDR3 sequence is 14 residues long. Trimming at V came to 5 bases and at J to 5 bases, leaving 9 bases not matched to a gene. Germline V gives CDR1 SGDLS, CDR2 YYNGEE. The CDR3 bases are TGTGCCAGCAGACCAGGGGGCGCATCCCACGAGCAGTACTTC. It specifies CASRPGGASHEQYF.

The chain joins TRBV7-6 to TRBJ2-1; D remains ambiguous. This CDR3 spans 16 amino acids. Trimming stripped 5 bases from V and 3 bases from J, with 17 bases between. CDR1 and CDR2 (germline): SGHVS, FNYEAQ. CDR3 protein: CASSRDLVPNYNEQFF. As DNA, the CDR3 is TGTGCCAGCAGCCGCGACTTGGTGCCTAACTACAATGAGCAGTTCTTC.

The V and J genes are TRBV4-3 and TRBJ1-3; D call uncertain. Trimming pared 1 base from V and 2 bases from J, leaving 12 bases between. Per the germline V gene, CDR1 is LGHNA and CDR2 is YSLEER. CDR3 length equals 16 residues. The CDR3 DNA sequence: TGCGCCAGCAGCCAAGCTCCCGGACTAGCTGGAAACACCATATATTTT. Its protein is CASSQAPGLAGNTIYF.

This rearrangement joins TRBV7-2 to TRBJ1-2, with D perhaps TRBD1 (6 bases). V was pared by 1 base and J by 1 base, with 13 bases between. The CDR3 is made up of 16 amino acids. CDR1 is SGHTA, CDR2 FQGNSA, per germline. The CDR3 loop is CASSLGGTTNNYGYTF. The CDR3 DNA reads TGTGCCAGCAGCTTAGGGGGGACAACAAATAACTATGGCTACACCTTC.

This sequence joins TRBV27 and TRBJ2-3; 7 bases map to TRBD1. The CDR3 contains 14 residues. V was pared by 5 bases and J by 0 bases, with 2 bases of the junction left unmatched. The germline V gene has CDR1 MNHEY and CDR2 SMNVEV (reference sequence). The CDR3 is CASSQDRSTDTQYF. The CDR3 DNA is TGTGCCAGCAGTCAGGACAGGAGCACAGATACGCAGTATTTT.

This clone was counted a single time. The J gene is TRBJ1-2, the V gene TRBV30; D possibly corresponds to TRBD1 (6 bases). Trimming stripped 2 bases from V and 2 bases from J, with 9 bases between. The CDR3 consists of 13 residues. CDR1 and CDR2 from the germline V gene are GTSNPN and SVGIG (reference sequence). CDR3 sequence: CAWSLQGNYGYTF. For the CDR3, the DNA is TGTGCCTGGAGTCTACAGGGAAACTATGGCTACACCTTC. Complete variable domain (other parts from reference TRBV30 and TRBJ1-2): SQTIHQWPATLVQPVGSPLSLECTVEGTSNPNLYWYRQAAGRGLQLLFYSVGIGQISSEVPQNLSASRPQDRQFILSSKKLLLSDSGFYLCAWSLQGNYGYTFGSGTRLTVV.

This chain links TRBV27 with TRBJ1-2, with D maybe TRBD1 (6 bases). The CDR3 is made up of 16 amino acids. The germline V and J ends were trimmed by 10 bases and 0 bases, with 21 bases remaining between them. The germline V gene has CDR1 MNHEY and CDR2 SMNVEV (reference sequence). CDR3 nucleotides: TGTGCCACCCTCGGACAGCTTCGGCCAACTAACTATGGCTACACCTTC. It translates to CATLGQLRPTNYGYTF.

The rearrangement uses TRBV6-6 and TRBJ2-7; possibly TRBD1 for D (5 bases). V lost 6 bases and J lost 2, with 11 bases in between. Germline values: CDR1 MNHNY, CDR2 SVGAGI (reference sequence). The CDR3 is 13 amino acids. The DNA for the CDR3 is TGTGCCAGCAGCCCCAGGGTAGCCTACGAGCAGTACTTC. Translation gives CASSPRVAYEQYF.

V gene TRBV6-5 combines with J gene TRBJ2-2; maybe TRBD1 (6 bases). V lost 6 bases to trimming and J lost 6 bases, with 17 bases between them. This CDR3 comprises 15 residues. The germline CDR1 and CDR2 sequences are MNHEY and SVGAGI. DNA for the CDR3: TGTGCCAGCAGCCGGGTTAACAGGGTTTCCGGGGAGCTGTTTTTT. Encoded protein: CASSRVNRVSGELFF.

This clone was recorded only once. This rearrangement joins TRBV5-3 to TRBJ2-7, with 10 bases lining up with TRBD2. TRBV5-3 is given ORF status, its function remaining uncertain. CDR3 length: 19 residues. Unmatched junction bases numbered 12, after V lost 0 bases and J lost 0 bases. CDR3 residues: CARSLDRLAGAMSSYEQYF. The CDR3 DNA reads as TGTGCCAGAAGCTTGGATAGGCTAGCGGGGGCCATGAGCTCCTACGAGCAGTACTTC.

This rearrangement joins TRBV5-1 to TRBJ2-1; D is perhaps TRBD1 (6 bases). The V gene lost 0 bases and the J gene lost 5 bases, with 12 bases spanning the gap. The CDR3 has 15 amino acids. The germline V gene has CDR1 SGHRS and CDR2 YFSETQ. The CDR3 loop reads CASSLVLGADNEQFF. The CDR3 nucleotides are TGCGCCAGCAGCTTGGTGCTGGGGGCCGACAATGAGCAGTTCTTC.

This clone was recorded a few times. This chain uses TRBV5-1 with TRBJ1-2; D perhaps matches TRBD1 (6 bases). V was shortened by 0 bases and J by 5 bases, with 8 bases between the two germline ends. CDR1 and CDR2 (germline): SGHRS, YFSETQ. The CDR3 totals 13 residues. CDR3: CASSLEQGYGYTF. CDR3 coding DNA: TGCGCCAGCAGCTTGGAACAGGGTTATGGCTACACCTTC.

The chain joins TRBV30 to TRBJ2-5, with TRBD2 matching 8 bases. Germline assignment: CDR1 GTSNPN and CDR2 SVGIG (reference sequence). The CDR3 covers 14 residues. V trimming: 1 base; J trimming: 5 bases; junction bases outside the gene matches: 6. The CDR3 DNA sequence: TGTGCCTGGAGTGACGGGGGGGGTAGGGAGACCCAGTACTTC. Protein sequence: CAWSDGGGRETQYF.

The CDR3 loop is CASSLQTGAGGYGYTF. The CDR3 bases are TGTGCCAGCAGCTTGCAAACAGGGGCAGGCGGCTATGGCTACACCTTC. V is TRBV5-4 and J is TRBJ1-2, with 7 bases aligning to TRBD1. From germline, CDR1 is SGHNT and CDR2 YYREEE (reference sequence). V shed 1 base, J shed 4 bases, and the junction held 10 bases outside the gene matches. This CDR3 is 16 amino acids long. The full variable domain, rest sourced from reference TRBV5-4 and TRBJ1-2, is ETGVTQSPTHLIKTRGQQVTLRCSSQSGHNTVSWYQQALGQGPQFIFQYYREEENGRGNFPPRFSGLQFPNYSSELNVNALELDDSALYLCASSLQTGAGGYGYTFGSGTRLTVV.

This chain links TRBV9 with TRBJ1-2, with 12 nucleotides matching TRBD1. The germline CDR1 and CDR2 sequences are SGDLS and YYNGEE. V shed 5 bases, J shed 4 bases, and the junction held 12 bases outside the gene matches. This CDR3 is 17 amino acids long. The CDR3 DNA sequence: TGTGCCAGCAGTCAAGGGACAGGGGGCACCAATCCCTATGGCTACACCTTC. It specifies CASSQGTGGTNPYGYTF.

J is TRBJ2-1 and V is TRBV2; D is possibly TRBD1 (5 bases). Trimming took off 6 bases at V and 8 bases at J, with 11 bases between the two ends. Germline V gives CDR1 SNHLY, CDR2 FYNNEI. The CDR3 is 12 residues long. CDR3 DNA: TGTGCCAGCAGCCGGAAGGGGCATGAGCAGTTCTTC. Its protein is CASSRKGHEQFF.

This chain uses TRBV9 with TRBJ2-4; D remains unclear. The CDR3 totals 15 residues. CDR1 and CDR2 (germline): SGDLS, YYNGEE. V lost 2 bases and J 0 bases, leaving 9 bases between the germline ends. The CDR3 spells CASSVTALAKNIQYF. The CDR3 nucleotides are TGTGCCAGCAGCGTCACAGCTCTAGCCAAAAACATTCAGTACTTC.

The J gene is TRBJ1-1, the V gene TRBV27; D might be TRBD1 (6 bases). CDR1 and CDR2 from the germline V gene are MNHEY and SMNVEV (reference sequence). V shed 3 bases and J shed 3 bases, with 11 bases lying between them. The CDR3 loop spans 14 amino acids. The CDR3 nucleotides read TGTGCCAGCAGTTTGGGGGGGGCGGACACTGAAGCTTTCTTT. Its protein is CASSLGGADTEAFF.

The CDR3 nucleotides are TGTGCCAGCAGTAAGACAGGGTATAATTCACCCCTCCACTTT. It codes for CASSKTGYNSPLHF. The chain is built from TRBV6-6 and TRBJ1-6, with 7 bases lining up with TRBD1. V gave up 5 bases and J gave up 4 bases; unmatched junction bases: 2. The CDR3 runs 14 residues. CDR1 and CDR2 (germline): MNHNY, SVGAGI (reference sequence).

This rearrangement joins TRBV30 to TRBJ2-1, with TRBD1 identical over 7 bases. From germline, CDR1 is GTSNPN and CDR2 SVGIG (reference sequence). The CDR3 length is 13 residues. Unmatched junction bases numbered 3, after V lost 3 bases and J lost 4 bases. Here the CDR3 DNA reads TGTGCCTGGAGGGACAGGACGTACAATGAGCAGTTCTTC. Protein sequence: CAWRDRTYNEQFF.

The V and J genes are TRBV30 and TRBJ1-1; a possible D gene is TRBD1 (5 bases). The V and J ends lost 3 bases and 0 bases respectively, with 8 bases between them. CDR3 length: 13 amino acids. Germline CDR1 GTSNPN, CDR2 SVGIG (reference sequence). The CDR3, as DNA: TGTGCCTGGAGGAGGGACTTGAACACTGAAGCTTTCTTT. Translated: CAWRRDLNTEAFF.

The chain links TRBV2 to TRBJ1-1; D is unclear. CDR3 size: 14 residues. CDR1 is SNHLY, CDR2 FYNNEI, per germline. The germline V and J ends were trimmed by 2 bases and 1 base, with 8 bases remaining between them. The CDR3 nucleotides are TGTGCCAGCAGTGAATGGGCAGGGAACACTGAAGCTTTCTTT. Its protein product is CASSEWAGNTEAFF.

This chain joins TRBV6-6 and TRBJ1-2, with D tentatively TRBD1 (5 bases). The CDR3 loop spans 13 amino acids. V was clipped by 7 bases and J by 8 bases, with 17 bases between them. The V gene's germline CDR1 is MNHNY and CDR2 SVGAGI (reference sequence). The CDR3: CASTQGTFEGYTF. CDR3 coding DNA: TGTGCCAGCACGCAGGGTACTTTCGAGGGCTACACCTTC.

V usage is TRBV27 and J usage is TRBJ1-1; the match to TRBD1 covers 8 bases. Unmatched junction bases numbered 0, after V lost 6 bases and J lost 3 bases. This CDR3 comprises 12 residues. The germline CDR1 and CDR2 sequences are MNHEY and SMNVEV (reference sequence). CDR3 sequence reads: CASSRGHTEAFF. CDR3 coding DNA: TGTGCCAGCAGCAGGGGGCACACTGAAGCTTTCTTT.

The genes are TRBV11-3 and TRBJ1-1, with 8 bases identical to TRBD1. J gave up 2 bases and V 8 bases, and 1 base lay outside the gene matches. The CDR3 consists of 12 residues. Germline lookup yields CDR1 SGHNT and CDR2 YENEEA. CDR3 residues: CASGQGNTEAFF. In DNA, the CDR3 is TGTGCCAGCGGACAGGGAAACACTGAAGCTTTCTTT.

In this sample, this clone turned up once. The chain couples TRBV5-6 to TRBJ2-7; 8 bases are shared with TRBD2. V lost 1 base and J lost 6; bases outside the gene matches: 9. The germline V gene encodes CDR1 SGHDT and CDR2 YYEEEE. This CDR3 spans 15 amino acids. The chain's CDR3 is CASSLWRGGPREQYF. For the CDR3, the DNA is TGTGCCAGCAGCTTGTGGCGCGGGGGGCCGCGCGAGCAGTACTTC. The complete variable domain, with remaining parts taken from reference TRBV5-6 and TRBJ2-7, reads DAGVTQSPTHLIKTRGQQVTLRCSPKSGHDTVSWYQQALGQGPQFIFQYYEEEERQRGNFPDRFSGHQFPNYSSELNVNALLLGDSALYLCASSLWRGGPREQYFGPGTRLTVT.